Listed below are T cell receptor beta chains from one sample, sequenced in a study of blood T cells in healthy people across ages. TCRdb independently ran MiXCR on the 5' RACE reads; one entry per CDR3 protein. The profile shows approximately 780,000 distinct CDR3 sequences, roughly 26% of them singletons. The same data also went into a second study, on T cells of mothers and their children.

The sample comprised blood. Source of these receptors: a boy between 10 and 17 years old in good health. Both conserved end residues are part of each CDR3. A D gene is named only where the DNA matches it firmly. A row's size may be missing; if present it is once, few, many or a size class.

d_gene | abundance | j_gene | v_gene | CDR3nt | CDR3aa
TRBD1 | . | TRBJ1-2 | TRBV7-9 | TGTGCCAGCAGCCCACTTCCGGGACAGAACTATGGCTACACCTTC | CASSPLPGQNYGYTF
TRBD1 | few | TRBJ1-1 | TRBV7-3 | TGTGCCAGCAGCGCGACAGGGGGCTTGCTCACTGAAGCTTTCTTT | CASSATGGLLTEAFF
TRBD2 | few | TRBJ2-5 | TRBV27 | TGTGCCAGCAGTTTATCTCTCGGACTAGCTGGAGAGACCCAGTACTTC | CASSLSLGLAGETQYF
. | . | TRBJ2-5 | TRBV10-3 | TGTGCCATCAGTGCGCCGGACCGGGACTCTGAAGAGACCCAGTACTTC | CAISAPDRDSEETQYF
TRBD2 | few | TRBJ2-7 | TRBV12-3/TRBV12-4 | TGTGCCAGCAGCTCACCCGGACTAGCGGTTGGGCAGTACTTC | CASSSPGLAVGQYF
TRBD1 | few | TRBJ1-1 | TRBV28 | TGTGCCAGCACCGGCCCGGGACAGGGGAACACTGAAGCTTTCTTT | CASTGPGQGNTEAFF
. | . | TRBJ1-4 | TRBV28 | TGTGCCAGCAGTCCACGGAGAGGTGCTAATGAAAAACTGTTTTTT | CASSPRRGANEKLFF
TRBD2 | few | TRBJ2-7 | TRBV29-1 | TGCAGCGTTGAGGAAACTAGCGGAGAGTACGAGCAGTACTTC | CSVEETSGEYEQYF
. | . | TRBJ2-5 | TRBV7-3 | TGTGCCAGCAGCTTAAGGGGGGCTGCTCAAGAGACCCAGTACTTC | CASSLRGAAQETQYF
TRBD1 | . | TRBJ1-4 | TRBV20-1 | TGCAGTGCTCTCACGGATGGGACAGCTAATGAAAAACTGTTTTTT | CSALTDGTANEKLFF
TRBD2 | few | TRBJ2-1 | TRBV5-1 | TGCGCCAGCAGCCCCCTGAAGCGGGGGGGAAATGAGCAGTTCTTC | CASSPLKRGGNEQFF
TRBD1 | . | TRBJ2-5 | TRBV24-1 | TGTGCCACCAGTGCCGATGCCGGGACAGGGGTTGAGACCCAGTACTTC | CATSADAGTGVETQYF
. | . | TRBJ2-1 | TRBV30 | TGTGCCTGGAGTGTAGGGCAGCTTTATAGCAATGAGCAGTTCTTC | CAWSVGQLYSNEQFF
TRBD1 | . | TRBJ2-7 | TRBV3-1 | TGTGCCAGCAGTACCAGGACAGGGGGGGCCTACGAGCAGTCCTTC | CASSTRTGGAYEQSF
TRBD2 | . | TRBJ2-1 | TRBV4-3 | TGCGCCAGCAGCCAAGATGGTGTCGGGGGGGCAACGAATGAGCAGTTCTTC | CASSQDGVGGATNEQFF
. | . | TRBJ1-4 | TRBV12-3/TRBV12-4 | TGTGCCAGCAGTTTATCCCGGGGCACTAATGAAAAACTGTTTTTT | CASSLSRGTNEKLFF
. | . | TRBJ2-7 | TRBV5-6 | TGTGCCAGCAGCTTGGCCGCTCTCCCCGAGCAGTACTTC | CASSLAALPEQYF
TRBD1 | few | TRBJ2-4 | TRBV9 | TGTGCCAGCAGCCTCGGACAGGGCCAGGCCAAAAACATTCAGTACTTC | CASSLGQGQAKNIQYF
TRBD2 | few | TRBJ2-5 | TRBV20-1 | TGCAGTGCTAGCCTCCTACAAACTAGCGGGGGGCGGCCGAATGAGCAGTCCTTC | CSASLLQTSGGRPNEQSF
. | few | TRBJ1-1 | TRBV5-1 | TGCGCCAGCAGCTTGGGACGGGGTGAAGCTTTCTTT | CASSLGRGEAFF
TRBD2 | . | TRBJ2-7 | TRBV27 | TGTGCCAGCAGTTTTATCACTAGCGGGGGGATCTACGAGCAGTACTTC | CASSFITSGGIYEQYF
TRBD1 | . | TRBJ1-2 | TRBV20-1 | TGCAGTGCTAGAGCCGGAACCGGGACAGGGCTCCTTGCTAACTATGGCTACACCTTC | CSARAGTGTGLLANYGYTF